This TCR beta chain was documented in a study of blood T cells in healthy people across ages. Points from the study as a whole: Measured against age, TCR beta diversity per million T cells decreased in a roughly linear manner.

Each sample used at least 7 million PBMCs. PCR was performed a second time for about 6 to 12 cycles using a sample-barcoded 5' primer and a J-beta primer mix. A single record per CDR3 protein comes from TCRdb applying MiXCR to the 5' RACE reads. This table holds 550,000 to 600,000 distinct CDR3 sequences, 40% to 50% found once. A few counts support this clonotype. Its antigen is undetermined. The V end lost 4 bases, the J end lost 2 bases, and 13 bases lay between the germline ends. This CDR3 contains 15 residues. The germline CDR1 and CDR2 sequences are SGHTA and FQGNSA. Sample: blood. The source is a man aged 80 or over in good health. V and J are TRBV7-2 and TRBJ2-3; possible D gene TRBD2, 5 bases. The CDR3 nucleotides are TGTGCCAGCAGCTACGGACTGGTTACCACAGATACGCAGTATTTT. Its protein product is CASSYGLVTTDTQYF.